The entry below describes one T cell receptor (beta chain). The sample comes from a study of human thymus T cells. Produced via immunoSEQ multiplex PCR; TCRdb's table is partial and in-frame only. The repertoire holds tens of thousands of clones, with roughly 94% as singletons. CDR3 size: 13 residues. Per germline, CDR1 MNHEY and CDR2 SVGAGI. Trimming cost V 5 bases and J 4 bases; bases outside gene matches: 4. All available leukocytes, rather than a set cell count, yielded the blood DNA. This clonotype was sampled from a boy under three years old with a congenital heart defect but otherwise immunologically healthy. The V call is TRBV6-5, the J call TRBJ2-7; 8 positions match TRBD2. Sequenced sample: blood. The CDR3 DNA sequence: TGTGCCAGCAGTGAAGGACTAGCTTACGAGCAGTACTTC. It codes for CASSEGLAYEQYF.